This TCR beta chain was recovered during a study of T-cell reconstitution after alpha-beta-depleted transplantation in children. This clonotype was observed a few times. Using unique molecular identifiers, the investigators prepared the TCRbeta library. One entry per CDR3 protein results from TCRdb running MiXCR on the PCR reads. The sample lists 400,000 to 500,000 distinct CDR3 sequences; roughly 11% were seen once. The sample consisted of PBMCs from the stem cell graft donor, taken from the stem cell graft. This TCR derives from a human donor who donated a stem cell graft to a child with acute myeloid leukemia.

The CDR3 DNA reads TGTGCCAGCAGTCAGAGACTAGCGGGGGGCAAAGAGACCCAGTACTTC. Its translation: CASSQRLAGGKETQYF. The V call is TRBV12-3 or TRBV12-4, the J call TRBJ2-5; 13 bases align to TRBD2. V dropped 5 bases and J dropped 3; count of bases not matched to a gene: 6. This CDR3 has 16 amino acids.